A selection of T cell receptor beta chains follows, all from one sample in a study of cytomegalovirus exposure and HLA in healthy donors. TCRdb's copy holds only in-frame clones and misses some; the assay was immunoSEQ multiplex PCR. The listing records approximately 96,000 clones. Sequences were obtained from PBMCs. The origin of the receptors is a girl under 18 in good health and CMV-seropositive. The CDR3 runs from the conserved cysteine through the conserved F or W. The D gene is left open where the match is weak.

TRBV9	TRBD1	TRBJ2-5	CASSGDGQGVETQYF	TGTGCCAGCAGCGGAGACGGACAGGGGGTTGAGACCCAGTACTTC
TRBV5-6	-	TRBJ1-2	CASSFGGGYTF	TGTGCCAGCAGCTTCGGAGGGGGCTACACCTTC
TRBV7-3	-	TRBJ1-1	CASTDYGNRANTEAFF	TGTGCCAGCACCGATTATGGGAACAGGGCGAACACTGAAGCTTTCTTT
TRBV9	TRBD1	TRBJ1-4	CASSAWGGTGDEKLFF	TGTGCCAGCAGCGCCTGGGGAGGGACAGGGGATGAAAAACTGTTTTTT
TRBV2	-	TRBJ1-2	CASSAGYGYTF	TGTGCCAGCAGTGCGGGGTACGGCTACACCTTC
TRBV4-1	-	TRBJ1-5	CASSHGRADSNQPQHF	TGCGCCAGCAGCCATGGCAGGGCAGATAGCAATCAGCCCCAGCATTTT
TRBV6-5	-	TRBJ2-3	CASSRIASGDTQYF	TGTGCCAGCAGTCGAATAGCGAGTGGTGATACGCAGTATTTT
TRBV29-1	-	TRBJ1-2	CSVTLAGPLYGYTF	TGCAGCGTTACTCTGGCGGGGCCCCTGTATGGCTACACCTTC
TRBV28	-	TRBJ1-2	CASSLQSWHYGYTF	TGTGCCAGCAGTCTCCAAAGTTGGCACTATGGCTACACCTTC
TRBV4-2	-	TRBJ1-1	CASTRTENTEAFF	TGTGCCAGCACCCGAACAGAGAACACTGAAGCTTTCTTT
TRBV5-1	-	TRBJ2-3	CASSLERTDTQYF	TGCGCCAGCAGCTTGGAGCGCACAGATACGCAGTATTTT
TRBV28	-	TRBJ1-5	CASTGEGQPLNQPQHF	TGTGCCAGCACCGGAGAAGGACAGCCTCTCAATCAGCCCCAGCATTTT
TRBV15	TRBD1	TRBJ2-7	CATSGGDRVTEQYF	TGTGCCACCAGCGGGGGGGACAGGGTTACCGAGCAGTACTTC
TRBV4-3	TRBD1	TRBJ2-7	CASSQDRDYEQYF	TGCGCCAGCAGCCAGGACAGGGATTACGAGCAGTACTTC
TRBV29-1	TRBD1	TRBJ2-2	CSAPRGDTGGLTGELFF	TGCAGCGCCCCCCGGGGTGATACAGGGGGCCTGACCGGGGAGCTGTTTTTT
TRBV6-5	-	TRBJ1-6	CASSYRGTYNSHLHF	TGTGCCAGCAGTTACAGGGGGACCTATAATTCACACCTCCACTTT
TRBV2	-	TRBJ2-1	CASSEERQDYNEQFF	TGTGCCAGCAGTGAAGAGAGACAGGACTACAATGAGCAGTTCTTC
TRBV5-1	TRBD1	TRBJ1-5	CASSLAGQGNQPQHF	TGCGCCAGCAGCTTGGCGGGACAGGGCAATCAGCCCCAGCATTTT
TRBV4-1	TRBD1	TRBJ2-3	CASSQPGQGITDTQYF	TGCGCCAGCAGCCAACCGGGACAGGGAATCACAGATACGCAGTATTTT
TRBV9	-	TRBJ2-2	CASSPSIAVINTGELFF	TGTGCCAGCAGCCCCAGCATAGCGGTGATAAACACCGGGGAGCTGTTTTTT
TRBV6-1	-	TRBJ1-5	CASSKTGTSNQPQHF	TGTGCCAGCAGTAAAACAGGGACCAGCAATCAGCCCCAGCATTTT
TRBV19	TRBD1	TRBJ1-6	CASSPPGQTNSPLHF	TGTGCCAGTAGCCCTCCGGGACAGACCAATTCACCCCTCCACTTT
TRBV5-1	TRBD1	TRBJ1-2	CASSAGQGSGYTF	TGCGCCAGCAGCGCGGGACAGGGCTCTGGCTACACCTTC
TRBV6-1	TRBD2	TRBJ2-7	CASRSAGLNEQYF	TGTGCCAGCAGATCAGCGGGGCTGAACGAGCAGTACTTC
TRBV27	TRBD1	TRBJ1-5	CASSLQGAGQPQHF	TGTGCCAGCAGTTTACAGGGGGCCGGGCAGCCCCAGCATTTT
TRBV7-6	TRBD2	TRBJ2-3	CASSLWSGVSTDTQYF	TGTGCCAGCAGCTTATGGAGCGGGGTGAGCACAGATACGCAGTATTTT
TRBV4-1	TRBD1	TRBJ2-1	CASSQATGISYNEQFF	TGCGCCAGCAGCCAGGCGACAGGGATCTCCTACAATGAGCAGTTCTTC
TRBV29-1	-	TRBJ1-1	CSVHDSLMNTEAFF	TGCAGCGTTCATGACAGCCTCATGAACACTGAAGCTTTCTTT
TRBV2	-	TRBJ1-6	CASRAGPPNSPLHF	TGTGCCAGCAGGGCGGGACCCCCAAATTCACCCCTCCACTTT
TRBV4-3	-	TRBJ2-1	CASSPEFSGGNEQFF	TGCGCCAGCAGCCCCGAATTTTCTGGCGGCAATGAGCAGTTCTTC
TRBV21-1	-	TRBJ1-1	CASSNHGIGGKNTEAFF	TGTGCCAGCAGCAACCACGGCATAGGAGGGAAGAACACTGAAGCTTTCTTT
TRBV5-6	TRBD1	TRBJ2-1	CASSLPGQIVNEQFF	TGTGCCAGCAGCTTGCCGGGACAGATTGTTAATGAGCAGTTCTTC
TRBV4-3	TRBD2	TRBJ2-2	CASSPKLAGANTGELFF	TGCGCCAGCAGCCCAAAACTAGCGGGGGCGAACACCGGGGAGCTGTTTTTT
TRBV4-2	TRBD1	TRBJ1-1	CASSQEKDRQGGTEAFF	TGTGCCAGCAGCCAAGAAAAGGACAGACAGGGAGGCACTGAAGCTTTCTTT
TRBV9	TRBD1	TRBJ1-6	CASSVAPQGADSPLHF	TGTGCCAGCAGCGTAGCCCCACAGGGGGCAGACTCACCCCTCCACTTT
TRBV6-6	TRBD1	TRBJ1-5	CASSYGNRGEQPQHF	TGTGCCAGCAGTTACGGAAACAGGGGAGAGCAGCCCCAGCATTTT
TRBV29-1	-	TRBJ2-3	CSVEAQAGPTDTQYF	TGCAGCGTTGAAGCTCAGGCAGGTCCCACAGATACGCAGTATTTT
TRBV19	-	TRBJ2-2	CASSALTRINTGELFF	TGTGCCAGTAGTGCCTTGACAAGGATCAACACCGGGGAGCTGTTTTTT
TRBV7-3	TRBD1	TRBJ2-2	CASSPMDRTNTGELFF	TGTGCCAGCAGCCCTATGGACAGGACGAACACCGGGGAGCTGTTTTTT
TRBV5-1	-	TRBJ2-1	CASSPYQGRANEQFF	TGCGCCAGCAGCCCCTACCAGGGGCGGGCCAATGAGCAGTTCTTC
TRBV4-1	-	TRBJ1-2	CASSQDGATLYGYTF	TGCGCCAGCAGCCAAGATGGGGCCACTCTCTATGGCTACACCTTC
TRBV29-1	-	TRBJ1-2	CSVGGDYGYTF	TGCAGCGTTGGAGGTGACTATGGCTACACCTTC
TRBV5-1	-	TRBJ2-1	CASSSGGYNEQFF	TGCGCCAGCAGCTCCGGGGGCTACAATGAGCAGTTCTTC
TRBV6-5	TRBD1	TRBJ2-7	CASGDSFYEQYF	TGTGCCAGCGGGGACAGCTTCTACGAGCAGTACTTC
TRBV19	TRBD1	TRBJ2-6	CASSRTGASGANVLTF	TGTGCCAGTAGTAGGACAGGCGCTTCTGGGGCCAACGTCCTGACTTTC
TRBV6-1	TRBD1	TRBJ2-1	CASSDGTGLGNEQFF	TGTGCCAGCAGTGACGGGACAGGTCTAGGCAATGAGCAGTTCTTC
TRBV6-1	-	TRBJ1-4	CASSDGGGANEKLFF	TGTGCCAGCAGTGATGGGGGAGGCGCAAATGAAAAACTGTTTTTT
TRBV25-1	TRBD2	TRBJ2-5	CASSDLGGERGEEETQYF	TGTGCCAGCAGTGACCTGGGTGGGGAGCGGGGGGAGGAAGAGACCCAGTACTTC
TRBV7-9	TRBD2	TRBJ2-2	CASSPGGAGELFF	TGTGCCAGCAGCCCGGGGGGGGCCGGGGAGCTGTTTTTT
TRBV29-1	TRBD1	TRBJ2-3	CSATGDSTDTQYF	TGCAGCGCAACAGGGGACAGCACAGATACGCAGTATTTT
TRBV7-9	TRBD1	TRBJ2-5	CASSSRDRGETQYF	TGTGCCAGCAGCAGCCGGGACAGGGGGGAGACCCAGTACTTC
TRBV7-9	TRBD1	TRBJ1-6	CASSLGGTGTSPLHF	TGTGCCAGCAGCTTAGGGGGGACAGGGACTTCACCCCTACACTTT
TRBV7-9	TRBD1	TRBJ1-1	CASSARQGKNTEAFF	TGTGCCAGCAGCGCCAGACAGGGTAAGAACACTGAAGCTTTCTTT
TRBV5-1	-	TRBJ1-6	CASSSELSGYNSPLHF	TGCGCCAGCAGCTCCGAGCTGTCGGGCTATAATTCACCCCTCCACTTT
TRBV28	-	TRBJ1-4	CASSRRGGNEKLFF	TGTGCCAGCAGTCGAAGAGGGGGTAATGAAAAACTGTTTTTT
TRBV7-8	-	TRBJ1-1	CASSVGTLNTEAFF	TGTGCCAGCAGCGTGGGGACACTAAACACTGAAGCTTTCTTT